What follows are 14 T cell receptor beta chains derived from one specimen sequenced in a study of CD8 T cells in ankylosing spondylitis. TCRdb independently ran MiXCR on the 5' RACE reads; one entry per CDR3 protein. The sample holds 500,000 to 650,000 distinct CDR3 sequences, about 5.2% seen once. Overall study findings and caveats: Made up of fewer than ten highly homologous variants, a TCR beta motif appeared characteristic of ankylosing spondylitis blood.

No antigens are known for them. Sequenced input: blood, either unsorted or a sorted T cell fraction (not recorded which). These receptors were taken from a male donor with ankylosing spondylitis.

The chain recombines TRBV7-2 with TRBJ2-1, with 12 bases that match TRBD2. This CDR3 region has 16 residues. V dropped 5 bases and J dropped 9; count of bases not matched to a gene: 11. CDR1 and CDR2 (germline): SGHTA, FQGNSA. This CDR3 is CASSPWSSGGALEQFF. DNA of the CDR3: TGTGCCAGCAGCCCTTGGTCTAGCGGGGGGGCCCTTGAGCAGTTCTTC.

This clonotype was seen ten or more times. The rearrangement joins TRBV20-1 to TRBJ1-2, with a tentative D call TRBD1 (5 bases). V lost 3 bases and J 6 bases, leaving 20 bases between the germline ends. Germline V gene sequence: CDR1 DFQATT, CDR2 SNEGSKA (reference sequence). This CDR3 has 15 amino acids. CDR3 sequence: CSASKGLRNTNGYTF. The CDR3 DNA reads as TGCAGTGCTAGTAAGGGGCTGCGGAACACGAATGGCTACACCTTC.

This clonotype was counted at least ten times. V is TRBV7-9 and J is TRBJ2-1; no firm D call. The CDR3 is 12 residues long. Germline CDR1 SEHNR, CDR2 FQNEAQ (reference sequence). Trimming cost V 8 bases and J 2 bases, with 7 bases left between them. Here the CDR3 reads CASGVAYNEQFF. The DNA of the CDR3 is TGTGCCAGCGGGGTTGCCTACAATGAGCAGTTCTTC.

This clonotype was seen repeatedly, ten times or more. The chain is built from TRBV5-1 and TRBJ1-2, with no clear D. V was pared by 2 bases and J by 2 bases, with 10 bases between. There are 14 residues in the CDR3. Germline V CDR1 and CDR2: SGHRS, YFSETQ. The CDR3 sequence: CASSFGSGNYGYTF. DNA of the CDR3: TGCGCCAGCAGCTTTGGGTCGGGGAACTATGGCTACACCTTC.

The J gene is TRBJ2-7, the V gene TRBV7-9; 8 nucleotides agree with TRBD1. The CDR3 runs to 15 residues. Trimming cost V 5 bases and J 7 bases; bases outside gene matches: 13. Germline CDR1 and CDR2: SEHNR and FQNEAQ (reference sequence). The CDR3 coding sequence is TGTGCCAGCAGCCAGTGGGGACAGGCCAGTCTTGAGCAGTACTTC. It yields the protein CASSQWGQASLEQYF.

This clonotype appeared many times. The gene calls are TRBV20-1 and TRBJ1-4; D is perhaps TRBD1 (6 bases). Germline assignment: CDR1 DFQATT and CDR2 SNEGSKA (reference sequence). This CDR3 contains 13 residues. V lost 3 bases and J 7 bases, leaving 12 bases between the germline ends. The CDR3 region is CSASPRGAEKLFF. The CDR3 DNA reads TGCAGTGCTAGCCCCAGGGGCGCTGAAAAACTGTTTTTT.

The V and J genes are TRBV14 and TRBJ1-1, with 7 positions matching TRBD1. The V gene's germline CDR1 is SGHDN and CDR2 FVKESK. J was trimmed by 5 bases and V by 1 base; bases with no gene match: 7. The CDR3 extends over 15 amino acids. The CDR3 nucleotides read TGTGCCAGCAGCCAAGCTAGACAGGGTACGACTGAAGCTTTCTTT. It codes for CASSQARQGTTEAFF.

This clonotype has a count of ten or more. The genes are TRBV5-1 and TRBJ1-4, with D tentatively TRBD1 (5 bases). Between the trimmed V and J ends, which lost 4 bases and 5 bases, there was a span of 12 bases. The germline gives CDR1 SGHRS, CDR2 YFSETQ. The CDR3 consists of 14 residues. Written as DNA, the CDR3 is TGCGCCAGCAGCCGGGACGGTGGGAATGAAAAACTGTTTTTT. It specifies CASSRDGGNEKLFF.

In this sample, this clonotype turned up a few times. J is TRBJ2-1 and V is TRBV11-2, with D perhaps matching TRBD2 (6 bases). The CDR3 spans 15 residues. Germline CDR1 reads SGHAT; CDR2 reads FQNNGV. Between the trimmed V and J ends, which lost 2 bases and 6 bases, there was a span of 14 bases. The CDR3 DNA is TGTGCCAGCAGCTTATCTCCTAGCGTTCTCAATGAGCAGTTCTTC. Its protein product is CASSLSPSVLNEQFF.

The table lists this clonotype with many counts. The chain uses TRBV5-5 and TRBJ2-4; D ambiguous. This CDR3 is 16 amino acids long. Trimming removed 1 base from V and 2 bases from J, with 13 bases in between. Germline CDR1 is SGHKS and CDR2 is YYEKEE (reference sequence). CDR3 amino acids: CASSLLVAGTKNIQYF. Here the CDR3 DNA reads TGTGCCAGCAGCTTGCTTGTGGCTGGGACCAAAAACATTCAGTACTTC. Full variable domain (remainder filled in from reference TRBV5-5 and TRBJ2-4): DAGVTQSPTHLIKTRGQQVTLRCSPISGHKSVSWYQQVLGQGPQFIFQYYEKEERGRGNFPDRFSARQFPNYSSELNVNALLLGDSALYLCASSLLVAGTKNIQYFGAGTRLSVL.

Many counts were recorded for this clonotype. The chain uses TRBV11-2 and TRBJ1-2; TRBD1 aligns across 7 bases. V gave up 5 bases and J gave up 5 bases; unmatched junction bases: 5. CDR1 and CDR2 from the germline V gene are SGHAT and FQNNGV. There are 13 residues in the CDR3. The CDR3 reads CASSALQGYGYTF. CDR3 nucleotides: TGTGCCAGCAGCGCACTACAGGGGTATGGCTACACCTTC.

In its sample, this clonotype was seen a few times. V and J are TRBV5-1 and TRBJ2-5; the D call may be TRBD1 or TRBD2 (5 bases each). In germline, CDR1 is SGHRS, CDR2 YFSETQ. The CDR3 sequence is 14 residues long. V lost 4 bases, J lost 1 base, and 11 bases lay in between. This CDR3 reads CASSGGQFQETQYF. In DNA form, the CDR3 reads TGCGCCAGCAGCGGGGGTCAATTCCAAGAGACCCAGTACTTC.

This clonotype came up many times. V is TRBV6-1 and J is TRBJ2-7; tentatively, D is TRBD2 (5 bases). V was shortened by 10 bases and J by 5 bases, with 21 bases between the two germline ends. Germline V gene lookup returns CDR1 MNHNS and CDR2 SASEGT. This CDR3 spans 14 amino acids. The CDR3 is CATTPPGKTHEQYF. The CDR3, as DNA: TGTGCCACCACTCCCCCCGGGAAGACCCACGAGCAGTACTTC.

This clonotype came up many times. The chain uses TRBV20-1 and TRBJ2-3, with D perhaps given as TRBD1 or TRBD2 (5 bases each). CDR3 length: 12 residues. V shed 4 bases and J shed 7 bases, with 12 bases lying between them. CDR1 and CDR2 from the germline V gene are DFQATT and SNEGSKA (reference sequence). This CDR3 is CSATTGGYTQYF. In DNA, the CDR3 is TGCAGTGCTACAACAGGCGGGTATACGCAGTATTTT.